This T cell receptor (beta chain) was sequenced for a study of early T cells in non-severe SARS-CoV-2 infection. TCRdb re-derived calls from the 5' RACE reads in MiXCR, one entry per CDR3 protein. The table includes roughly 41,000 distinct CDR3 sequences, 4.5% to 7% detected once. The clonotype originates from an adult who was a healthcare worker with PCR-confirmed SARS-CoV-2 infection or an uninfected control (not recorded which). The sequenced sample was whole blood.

CDR3 region: CASSYLDREYGEQYF. For the CDR3, the DNA is TGTGCCAGCAGTTACCTGGACAGGGAATATGGCGAGCAGTACTTC. This rearrangement joins TRBV6-2 or TRBV6-3 to TRBJ2-7, with 8 positions matching TRBD1. The CDR3 contains 15 residues. V dropped 2 bases and J dropped 6; count of bases not matched to a gene: 9. Per germline, CDR1 MNHEY and CDR2 SVGEGT.